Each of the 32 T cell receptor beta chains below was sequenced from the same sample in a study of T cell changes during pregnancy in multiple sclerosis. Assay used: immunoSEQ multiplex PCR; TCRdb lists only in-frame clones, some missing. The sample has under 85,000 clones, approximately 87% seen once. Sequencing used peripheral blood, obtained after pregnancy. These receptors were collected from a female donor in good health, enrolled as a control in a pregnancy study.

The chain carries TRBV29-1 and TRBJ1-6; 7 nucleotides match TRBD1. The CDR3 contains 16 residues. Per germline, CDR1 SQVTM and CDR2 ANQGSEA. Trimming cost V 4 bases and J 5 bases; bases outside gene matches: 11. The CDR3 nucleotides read TGCAGCGTTGGCAGGGTAGGGGGCAGGGATAATTCACCCCTCCACTTT. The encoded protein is CSVGRVGGRDNSPLHF.

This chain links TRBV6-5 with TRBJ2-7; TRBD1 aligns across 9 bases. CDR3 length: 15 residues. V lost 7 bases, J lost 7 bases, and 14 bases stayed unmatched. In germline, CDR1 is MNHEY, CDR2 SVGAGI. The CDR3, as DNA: TGTGCCAGCATCCCACAACAGGGGGCTCTGCAGGAGCAGTACTTC. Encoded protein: CASIPQQGALQEQYF.

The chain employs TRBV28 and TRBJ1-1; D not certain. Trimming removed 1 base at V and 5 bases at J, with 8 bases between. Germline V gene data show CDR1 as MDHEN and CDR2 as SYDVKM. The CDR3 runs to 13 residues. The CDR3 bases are TGTGCCAGCAGTTTATTTCGTAGTACTGAAGCTTTCTTT. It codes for CASSLFRSTEAFF.

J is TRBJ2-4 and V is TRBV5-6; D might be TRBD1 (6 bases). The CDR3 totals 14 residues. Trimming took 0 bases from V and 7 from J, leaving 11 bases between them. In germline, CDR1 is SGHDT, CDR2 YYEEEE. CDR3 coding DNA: TGTGCCAGCAGCTTGGAGCAGGGGATGAACATTCAGTACTTC. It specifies CASSLEQGMNIQYF.

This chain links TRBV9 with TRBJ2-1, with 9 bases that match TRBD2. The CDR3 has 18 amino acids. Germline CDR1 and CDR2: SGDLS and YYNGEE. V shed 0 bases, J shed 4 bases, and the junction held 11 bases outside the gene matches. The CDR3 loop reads CASSVGLLAGDKYNEQFF. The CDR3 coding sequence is TGTGCCAGCAGCGTAGGATTGTTAGCGGGGGACAAATACAATGAGCAGTTCTTC.

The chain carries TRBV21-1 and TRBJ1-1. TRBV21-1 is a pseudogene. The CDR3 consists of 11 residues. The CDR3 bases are TGTGCCGGTTCGGGTAACACTGAAGCTTTCTTT. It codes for CAGSGNTEAFF.

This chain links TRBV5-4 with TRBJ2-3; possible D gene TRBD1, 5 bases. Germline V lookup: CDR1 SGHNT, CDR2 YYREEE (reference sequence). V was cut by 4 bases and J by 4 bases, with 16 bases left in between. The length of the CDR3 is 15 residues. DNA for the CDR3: TGTGCCAGCAGCGCAACCCAGGGTAGGGCAGATACGCAGTATTTT. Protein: CASSATQGRADTQYF. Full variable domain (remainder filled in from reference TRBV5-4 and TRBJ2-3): ETGVTQSPTHLIKTRGQQVTLRCSSQSGHNTVSWYQQALGQGPQFIFQYYREEENGRGNFPPRFSGLQFPNYSSELNVNALELDDSALYLCASSATQGRADTQYFGPGTRLTVL.

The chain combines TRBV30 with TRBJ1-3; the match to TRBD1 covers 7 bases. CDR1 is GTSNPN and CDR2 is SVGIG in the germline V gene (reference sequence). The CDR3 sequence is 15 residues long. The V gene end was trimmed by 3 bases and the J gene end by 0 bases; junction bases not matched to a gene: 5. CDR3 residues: CAWRGGGASGNTIYF. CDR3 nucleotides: TGTGCCTGGAGAGGAGGGGGCGCCTCTGGAAACACCATATATTTT.

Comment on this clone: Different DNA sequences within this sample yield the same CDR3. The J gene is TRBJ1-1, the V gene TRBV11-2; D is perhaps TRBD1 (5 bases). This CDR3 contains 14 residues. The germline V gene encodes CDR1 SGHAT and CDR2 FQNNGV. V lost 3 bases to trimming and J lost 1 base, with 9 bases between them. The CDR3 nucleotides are TGTGCCAGCAGCTTGGCAGGGCGGAACACTGAAGCTTTCTTT. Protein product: CASSLAGRNTEAFF. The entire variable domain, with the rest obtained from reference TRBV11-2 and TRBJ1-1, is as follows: EAGVAQSPRYKIIEKRQSVAFWCNPISGHATLYWYQQILGQGPKLLIQFQNNGVVDDSQLPKDRFSAERLKGVDSTLKIQPAKLEDSAVYLCASSLAGRNTEAFFGQGTRLTVV.

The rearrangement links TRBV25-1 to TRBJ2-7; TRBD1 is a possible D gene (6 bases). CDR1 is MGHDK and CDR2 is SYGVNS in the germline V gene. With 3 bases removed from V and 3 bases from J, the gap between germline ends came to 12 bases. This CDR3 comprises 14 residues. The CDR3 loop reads CASSERTEFYEQYF. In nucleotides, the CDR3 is TGTGCCAGCAGTGAGCGGACAGAGTTCTACGAGCAGTACTTC.

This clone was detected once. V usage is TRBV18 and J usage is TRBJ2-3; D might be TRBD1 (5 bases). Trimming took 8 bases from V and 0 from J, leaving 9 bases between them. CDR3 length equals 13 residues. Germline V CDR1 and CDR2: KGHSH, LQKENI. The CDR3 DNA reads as TGTGCCAGCAGGGGTTTGAGCACAGATACGCAGTATTTT. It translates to CASRGLSTDTQYF.

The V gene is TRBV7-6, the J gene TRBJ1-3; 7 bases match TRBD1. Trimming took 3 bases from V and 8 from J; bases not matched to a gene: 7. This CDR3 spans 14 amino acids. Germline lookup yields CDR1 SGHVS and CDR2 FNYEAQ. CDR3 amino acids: CASSLTGYGDTIYF. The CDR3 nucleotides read TGTGCCAGCAGCTTGACAGGGTACGGGGACACCATATATTTT. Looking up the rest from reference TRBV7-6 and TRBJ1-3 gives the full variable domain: GAGVSQSPRYKVTKRGQDVALRCDPISGHVSLYWYRQALGQGPEFLTYFNYEAQQDKSGLPNDRFSAERPEGSISTLTIQRTEQRDSAMYRCASSLTGYGDTIYFGEGSWLTVV.

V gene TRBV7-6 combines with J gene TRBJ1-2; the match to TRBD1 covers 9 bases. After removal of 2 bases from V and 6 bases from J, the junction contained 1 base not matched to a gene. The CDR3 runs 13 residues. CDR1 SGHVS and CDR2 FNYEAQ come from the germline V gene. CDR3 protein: CASSLRQGDGYTF. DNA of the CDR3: TGTGCCAGCAGCTTAAGACAGGGGGATGGCTACACCTTC.

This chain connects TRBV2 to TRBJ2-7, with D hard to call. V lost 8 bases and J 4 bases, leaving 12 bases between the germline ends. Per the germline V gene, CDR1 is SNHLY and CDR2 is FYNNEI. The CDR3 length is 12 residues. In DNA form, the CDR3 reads TGTGCCAGCCATGATTGGGCATACGAGCAGTACTTC. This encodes CASHDWAYEQYF.

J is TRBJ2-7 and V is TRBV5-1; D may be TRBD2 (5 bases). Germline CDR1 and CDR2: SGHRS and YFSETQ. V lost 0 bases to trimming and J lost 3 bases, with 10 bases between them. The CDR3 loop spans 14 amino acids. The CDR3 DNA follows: TGCGCCAGCAGCTTGGAACGGGGTCTCTACGAGCAGTACTTC. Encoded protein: CASSLERGLYEQYF.

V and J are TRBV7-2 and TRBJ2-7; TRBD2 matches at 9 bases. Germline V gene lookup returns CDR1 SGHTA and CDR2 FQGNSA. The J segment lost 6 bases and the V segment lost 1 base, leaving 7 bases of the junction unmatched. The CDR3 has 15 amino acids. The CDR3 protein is CASSLVVAGDVEQYF. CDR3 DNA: TGTGCCAGCAGCTTAGTAGTAGCGGGAGACGTCGAGCAGTACTTC.

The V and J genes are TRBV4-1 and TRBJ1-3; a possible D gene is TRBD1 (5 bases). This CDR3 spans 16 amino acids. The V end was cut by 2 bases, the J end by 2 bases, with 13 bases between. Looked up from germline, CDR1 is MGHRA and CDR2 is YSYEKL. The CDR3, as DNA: TGCGCCAGCAGCCAACCTACTCAGGGAACTGGAAACACCATATATTTT. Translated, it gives CASSQPTQGTGNTIYF.

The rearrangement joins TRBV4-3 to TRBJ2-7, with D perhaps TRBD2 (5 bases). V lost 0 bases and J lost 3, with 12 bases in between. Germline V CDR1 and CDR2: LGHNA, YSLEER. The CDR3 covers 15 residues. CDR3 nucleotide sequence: TGCGCCAGCAGCCAAGAGGCGGGTTATATCTACGAGCAGTACTTC. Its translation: CASSQEAGYIYEQYF.

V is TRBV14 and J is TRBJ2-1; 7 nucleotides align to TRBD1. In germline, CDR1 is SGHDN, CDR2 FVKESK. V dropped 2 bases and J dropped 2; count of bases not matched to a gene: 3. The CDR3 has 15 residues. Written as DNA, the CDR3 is TGTGCCAGCAGCCAAAGTCAGGGGGCCTACAATGAGCAGTTCTTC. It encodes CASSQSQGAYNEQFF.

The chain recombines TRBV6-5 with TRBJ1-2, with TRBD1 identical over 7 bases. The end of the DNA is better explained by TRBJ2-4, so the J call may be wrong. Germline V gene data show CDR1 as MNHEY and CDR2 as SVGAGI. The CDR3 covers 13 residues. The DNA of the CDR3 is TGTGCCAGCAGGTCCTCCGGACAGGAGGTTCAGTACTTC. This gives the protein CASRSSGQEVQYF.

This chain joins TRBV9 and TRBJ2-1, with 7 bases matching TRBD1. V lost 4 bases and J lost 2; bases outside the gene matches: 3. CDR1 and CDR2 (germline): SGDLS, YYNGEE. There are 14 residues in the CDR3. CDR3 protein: CASSTGDTYNEQFF. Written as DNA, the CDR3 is TGTGCCAGCAGCACAGGGGACACCTACAATGAGCAGTTCTTC.

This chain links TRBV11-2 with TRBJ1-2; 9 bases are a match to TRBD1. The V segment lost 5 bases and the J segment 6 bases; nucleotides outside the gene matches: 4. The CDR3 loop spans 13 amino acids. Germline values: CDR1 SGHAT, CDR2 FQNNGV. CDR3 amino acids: CASSPRTGDGYTF. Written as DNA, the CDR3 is TGTGCCAGCAGCCCGCGGACAGGGGATGGCTACACCTTC.

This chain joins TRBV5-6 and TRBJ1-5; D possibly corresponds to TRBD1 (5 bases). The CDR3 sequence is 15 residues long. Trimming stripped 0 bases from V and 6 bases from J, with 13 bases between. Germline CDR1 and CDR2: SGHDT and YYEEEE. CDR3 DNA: TGTGCCAGCAGCTTGGCCGGAGGGGCCCCTCAGCCCCAGCATTTT. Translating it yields CASSLAGGAPQPQHF.

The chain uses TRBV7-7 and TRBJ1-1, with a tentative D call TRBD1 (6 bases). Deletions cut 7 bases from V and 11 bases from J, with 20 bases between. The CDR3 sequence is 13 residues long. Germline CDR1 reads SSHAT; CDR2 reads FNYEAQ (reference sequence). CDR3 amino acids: CASKMDRSSVAFF. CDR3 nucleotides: TGTGCCAGCAAAATGGACAGATCCTCGGTCGCTTTCTTT.

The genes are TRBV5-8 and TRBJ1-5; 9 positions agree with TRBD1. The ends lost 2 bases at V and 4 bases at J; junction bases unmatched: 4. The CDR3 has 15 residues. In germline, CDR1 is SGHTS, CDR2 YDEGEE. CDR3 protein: CASSFLDRGNQPQHF. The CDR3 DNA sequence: TGTGCCAGCAGCTTCCTGGACAGGGGAAATCAGCCCCAGCATTTT.

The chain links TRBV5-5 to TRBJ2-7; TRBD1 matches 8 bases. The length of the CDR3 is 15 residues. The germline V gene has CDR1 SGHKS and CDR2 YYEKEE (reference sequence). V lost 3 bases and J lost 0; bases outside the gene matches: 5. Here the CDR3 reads CASSSQGAFSYEQYF. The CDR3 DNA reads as TGTGCCAGCAGCTCCCAGGGGGCCTTCTCCTACGAGCAGTACTTC.

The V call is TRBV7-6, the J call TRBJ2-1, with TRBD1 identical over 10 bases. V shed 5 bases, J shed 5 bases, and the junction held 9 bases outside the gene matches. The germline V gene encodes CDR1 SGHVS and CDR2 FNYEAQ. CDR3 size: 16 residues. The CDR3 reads CASSRHLGQGDNEQFF. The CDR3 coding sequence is TGTGCCAGCAGCCGCCATTTAGGACAGGGGGACAATGAGCAGTTCTTC.

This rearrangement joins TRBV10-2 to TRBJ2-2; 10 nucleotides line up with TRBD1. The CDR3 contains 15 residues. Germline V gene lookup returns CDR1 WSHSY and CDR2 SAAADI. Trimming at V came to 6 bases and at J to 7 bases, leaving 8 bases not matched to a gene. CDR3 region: CASSWGQGIGGELFF. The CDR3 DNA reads TGCGCCAGCAGCTGGGGACAGGGGATAGGCGGGGAGCTGTTTTTT.

The CDR3 DNA follows: TGCGCCAGCAGCTTGGACCGGGAGGGCCCCTACGAGCAGTACTTC. As protein: CASSLDREGPYEQYF. The rearrangement uses TRBV5-1 and TRBJ2-7; TRBD2 matches 8 bases. The CDR3 length is 15 residues. J lost 2 bases, V lost 0 bases, and 4 bases had no gene match. Germline CDR1 SGHRS, CDR2 YFSETQ.

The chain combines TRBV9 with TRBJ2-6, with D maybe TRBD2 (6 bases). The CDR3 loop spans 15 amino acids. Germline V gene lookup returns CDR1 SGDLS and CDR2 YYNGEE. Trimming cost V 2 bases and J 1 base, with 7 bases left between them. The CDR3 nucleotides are TGTGCCAGCAGCGTGGCGGGGTCTGGGGCCAACGTCCTGACTTTC. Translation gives CASSVAGSGANVLTF.

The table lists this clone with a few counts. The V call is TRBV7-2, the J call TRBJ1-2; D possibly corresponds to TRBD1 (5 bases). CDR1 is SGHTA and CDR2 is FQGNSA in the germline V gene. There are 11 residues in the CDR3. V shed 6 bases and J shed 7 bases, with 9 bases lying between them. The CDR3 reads CASRQGGGYTF. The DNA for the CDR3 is TGTGCCAGCAGGCAGGGCGGTGGCTACACCTTC.

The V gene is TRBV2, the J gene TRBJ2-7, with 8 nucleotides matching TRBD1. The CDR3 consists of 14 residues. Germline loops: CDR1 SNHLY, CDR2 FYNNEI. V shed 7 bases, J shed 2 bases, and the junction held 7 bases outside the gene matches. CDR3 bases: TGTGCCAGCACGGATGACAGGGGCCCCTACGAGCAGTACTTC. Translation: CASTDDRGPYEQYF.